This T cell receptor beta chain originates from a study of early T cells in non-severe SARS-CoV-2 infection. Study-level background: Sequencing input comprised bulk RNA from unsorted whole blood; chain pairing was not available.

In this sample, this clonotype turned up a few times. MiXCR, applied by TCRdb to the 5' RACE reads, yields one record per CDR3 protein. Here the sample spans approximately 70,000 distinct CDR3 sequences, about an eighth being singletons. Germline trimming cut 5 bases from V and 6 bases from J; bases unmatched to any gene: 6. Germline V gene sequence: CDR1 SQVTM, CDR2 ANQGSEA. The CDR3 is made up of 14 amino acids. The source material was whole blood, sampled at baseline. The clonotype comes from an adult who was a healthcare worker with PCR-confirmed SARS-CoV-2 infection or an uninfected control (not recorded which). V gene TRBV29-1 combines with J gene TRBJ2-1; 11 nucleotides agree with TRBD2. The DNA for the CDR3 is TGCAGCGTTCCACTAGCGGGGGTGAGCAATGAGCAGTTCTTC. Its protein is CSVPLAGVSNEQFF.